One sample yielded the 31 T cell receptor beta chains listed below, sequenced in a study of blood T cell repertoires in COVID-19. Profiling relied on immunoSEQ multiplex PCR, and the TCRdb table lists in-frame clones only, not all of them. The profile shows 180,000 or so clones, roughly 82% of them singletons. Sequencing was done on a sample of PBMCs or T cells enriched from blood (not recorded which). The receptor set was obtained from a middle-aged man who had recovered from COVID-19.

This CDR3 reads CASRYEPDSYTEAFF. The CDR3, as DNA: TGTGCCAGCAGGTACGAACCTGACAGCTACACTGAAGCTTTCTTT. V usage is TRBV2 and J usage is TRBJ1-1, with D perhaps matching TRBD1 (5 bases). The CDR3 contains 15 residues. Germline assignment: CDR1 SNHLY and CDR2 FYNNEI. Trimming took off 6 bases at V and 3 bases at J, with 17 bases between the two ends.

The V gene is TRBV3-1 (or the pseudogene TRBV3-2), the J gene TRBJ1-5, with TRBD1 matching over 9 bases. The CDR3 length is 13 residues. J was trimmed by 7 bases and V by 5 bases; bases with no gene match: 3. Germline-derived CDR1 and CDR2 are LGHDT and YNNKEL (reference sequence). CDR3 amino acids: CASSNRGQQPQHF. DNA of the CDR3: TGTGCCAGCAGCAACAGGGGGCAACAGCCCCAGCATTTT.

The table lists this clone with a count of one. The rearrangement joins TRBV19 to TRBJ1-2; D perhaps matches TRBD1 (6 bases). The V gene's germline CDR1 is LNHDA and CDR2 SQIVND (reference sequence). The CDR3 runs to 15 residues. Trimming removed 4 bases at V and 8 bases at J, with 20 bases between. CDR3 region: CASSTVPTGIYGYTF. In nucleotides, the CDR3 is TGTGCCAGTAGTACCGTACCTACAGGGATCTACGGCTACACCTTC. The complete variable domain, with remaining parts taken from reference TRBV19 and TRBJ1-2, reads DGGITQSPKYLFRKEGQNVTLSCEQNLNHDAMYWYRQDPGQGLRLIYYSQIVNDFQKGDIAEGYSVSREKKESFPLTVTSAQKNPTAFYLCASSTVPTGIYGYTFGSGTRLTVV.

The CDR3 loop reads CASSQVSRFEAFF. Here the CDR3 DNA reads TGTGCCAGCAGCCAAGTATCGCGTTTTGAAGCTTTCTTT. V gene TRBV3-1 (or the pseudogene TRBV3-2) combines with J gene TRBJ1-1, with D unresolved. V was cut by 1 base and J by 7 bases, with 10 bases left in between. Germline CDR1 LGHDT, CDR2 YNNKEL (reference sequence). The CDR3 length is 13 residues.

This clone is a singleton in its sample. The chain recombines TRBV2 with TRBJ1-2, with a tentative D call TRBD1 (6 bases). V was shortened by 8 bases and J by 0 bases, with 10 bases between the two germline ends. Germline CDR1 and CDR2: SNHLY and FYNNEI. The CDR3 is 13 amino acids. CDR3 sequence: CASWTVTNYGYTF. The CDR3 nucleotides are TGTGCCAGCTGGACAGTCACTAACTATGGCTACACCTTC.

The V and J genes are TRBV6-5 and TRBJ1-6, with D unclear. V was cut by 2 bases and J by 8 bases, with 4 bases left in between. CDR1 is MNHEY and CDR2 is SVGAGI in the germline V gene. This CDR3 spans 12 amino acids. CDR3 in amino acids: CASSYRDSPLHF. In DNA form, the CDR3 reads TGTGCCAGCAGTTACCGCGATTCACCCCTCCACTTT.

The chain couples TRBV7-9 to TRBJ2-5, with TRBD2 identical over 12 bases. The CDR3 is made up of 17 amino acids. Germline lookup yields CDR1 SEHNR and CDR2 FQNEAQ (reference sequence). J gave up 4 bases and V 3 bases, and 9 bases lay outside the gene matches. The CDR3 bases are TGTGCCAGCAGCTTTCAATTATCTAGCGGGGGGGTAGAGACCCAGTACTTC. Translated, it gives CASSFQLSSGGVETQYF.

This chain connects TRBV6-5 to TRBJ1-4, with 11 bases fitting TRBD1. This CDR3 has 15 amino acids. With 2 bases clipped from V and 8 bases from J, the junction kept 4 bases outside the gene matches. CDR1 is MNHEY, CDR2 SVGAGI, per germline. CDR3: CASSYGTGGREKLFF. The DNA for the CDR3 is TGTGCCAGCAGTTACGGGACAGGGGGAAGGGAAAAACTGTTTTTT.

This clone was counted a single time. The V call is TRBV6-5, the J call TRBJ1-5; 10 bases are shared with TRBD1. The germline CDR1 and CDR2 sequences are MNHEY and SVGAGI. The CDR3 has 14 amino acids. V trimming: 10 bases; J trimming: 3 bases; junction bases outside the gene matches: 6. CDR3 bases: TGTGCCACTCGGGACAGGGGAACCAATCAGCCCCAGCATTTT. It translates to CATRDRGTNQPQHF.

J is TRBJ1-1 and V is TRBV2; D is undetermined. The CDR3 covers 13 residues. V lost 6 bases to trimming and J lost 0 bases, with 8 bases between them. Germline CDR1 is SNHLY and CDR2 is FYNNEI. CDR3 sequence (DNA): TGTGCCAGCAGGATGTACATGAACACTGAAGCTTTCTTT. Amino acid sequence: CASRMYMNTEAFF.

In DNA form, the CDR3 reads TGTGCCAGCAGCGTGGCACAGGCGTCGGGTGGCTACACCTTC. As protein: CASSVAQASGGYTF. This rearrangement joins TRBV9 to TRBJ1-2, with D possibly TRBD1 on 5 matching bases. CDR3 length equals 14 residues. The V end lost 2 bases, the J end lost 7 bases, and 15 bases lay between the germline ends. Germline lookup yields CDR1 SGDLS and CDR2 YYNGEE.

This CDR3 is CASSTGQGGSSYEQYF. CDR3 bases: TGCGCCAGCAGCACCGGACAGGGGGGAAGCTCCTACGAGCAGTACTTC. This rearrangement joins TRBV5-1 to TRBJ2-7, with 10 positions matching TRBD1. CDR3 size: 16 residues. Trimming at V came to 4 bases and at J to 0 bases, leaving 7 bases not matched to a gene. The V gene's germline CDR1 is SGHRS and CDR2 YFSETQ.

The J gene is TRBJ1-2, the V gene TRBV3-1 (or the pseudogene TRBV3-2), with TRBD1 as a possible D gene (5 bases). Looked up from germline, CDR1 is LGHDT and CDR2 is YNNKEL (reference sequence). V was pared by 4 bases and J by 5 bases, with 20 bases between. CDR3 length equals 16 residues. CDR3: CASSLNQRPRGYGYTF. Written as DNA, the CDR3 is TGTGCCAGCAGCCTCAACCAGCGCCCAAGGGGTTATGGCTACACCTTC.

This rearrangement joins TRBV28 to TRBJ1-2, with 10 bases lining up with TRBD1. The CDR3 covers 15 residues. Germline-derived CDR1 and CDR2 are MDHEN and SYDVKM. V shed 5 bases and J 5 bases; nucleotides not matched to a gene: 8. CDR3 protein: CASSPGQGWWYGYTF. As DNA, the CDR3 is TGTGCCAGCAGTCCGGGACAGGGGTGGTGGTATGGCTACACCTTC.

The sample holds one count of this clone. This chain joins TRBV11-2 and TRBJ1-3; D gene uncertain. The CDR3 covers 16 residues. The germline V gene has CDR1 SGHAT and CDR2 FQNNGV. With 1 base removed from V and 2 bases from J, the gap between germline ends came to 12 bases. CDR3 sequence: CASSLVVAGTGNTIYF. CDR3 DNA sequence: TGTGCCAGCAGCTTAGTTGTGGCGGGGACTGGAAACACCATATATTTT.

This clone was seen once. The chain carries TRBV5-1 and TRBJ1-2; unclear D gene. The CDR3 totals 12 residues. Germline CDR1 and CDR2: SGHRS and YFSETQ. Trimming stripped 0 bases from V and 7 bases from J, with 7 bases between. The CDR3 DNA sequence: TGCGCCAGCAGCTTGGAACAGTCTGGCTACACCTTC. Translating gives CASSLEQSGYTF.

The rearrangement joins TRBV5-1 to TRBJ2-1, with 11 bases lining up with TRBD2. CDR1 SGHRS and CDR2 YFSETQ come from the germline V gene. V gave up 0 bases and J gave up 4 bases; unmatched junction bases: 3. The CDR3 spans 16 residues. The CDR3 loop is CASSLVASGGYNEQFF. The CDR3 DNA reads as TGCGCCAGCAGCTTGGTTGCTAGCGGGGGGTACAATGAGCAGTTCTTC.

This clone was observed once. The V call is TRBV27, the J call TRBJ2-7, with 9 bases fitting TRBD1. V dropped 5 bases and J dropped 2; count of bases not matched to a gene: 7. Germline V gene data show CDR1 as MNHEY and CDR2 as SMNVEV (reference sequence). This CDR3 contains 15 residues. The CDR3 here is CASSTRDRAPYEQYF. DNA for the CDR3: TGTGCCAGCAGTACCCGGGACAGGGCCCCCTACGAGCAGTACTTC.

The chain recombines TRBV6-5 with TRBJ1-6; 8 bases fit TRBD1. V was pared by 2 bases and J by 9 bases, with 9 bases of the junction left unmatched. Per the germline V gene, CDR1 is MNHEY and CDR2 is SVGAGI. The CDR3 totals 16 residues. CDR3 coding DNA: TGTGCCAGCAGTTACATCCGGGACAGGCCGGGTTCACCCCTCCACTTT. Translated: CASSYIRDRPGSPLHF.

In its sample, this clone was seen a few times. The rearrangement joins TRBV7-2 to TRBJ1-3; TRBD1 aligns across 7 bases. V trimming: 5 bases; J trimming: 0 bases; junction bases outside the gene matches: 13. The CDR3 consists of 18 residues. The germline V gene has CDR1 SGHTA and CDR2 FQGNSA. CDR3 sequence reads: CASSLETGRILSGNTIYF. CDR3 nucleotide sequence: TGTGCCAGCAGCCTAGAGACAGGGCGTATCCTCTCTGGAAACACCATATATTTT.

The V gene is TRBV5-5, the J gene TRBJ2-5, with TRBD2 matching over 9 bases. The ends lost 0 bases at V and 4 bases at J; junction bases unmatched: 7. Germline CDR1 is SGHKS and CDR2 is YYEKEE (reference sequence). The CDR3 consists of 16 residues. The CDR3 loop reads CASSLVLAGTGETQYF. The CDR3 DNA follows: TGTGCCAGCAGCTTGGTTCTAGCGGGGACTGGAGAGACCCAGTACTTC.

In regard to this clone: Distinct nucleotide sequences in the sample also encode this CDR3. The genes are TRBV7-3 and TRBJ2-5, with no clear D. Germline CDR1 and CDR2: SGHTA and FQGTGA. CDR3 length: 13 residues. V was clipped by 5 bases and J by 1 base, with 8 bases between them. CDR3 loop: CASSLTPQETQYF. In DNA, the CDR3 is TGTGCCAGCAGCCTGACACCCCAAGAGACCCAGTACTTC.

V usage is TRBV27 and J usage is TRBJ2-7; no reliable D call. Trimming stripped 5 bases from V and 3 bases from J, with 17 bases between. This CDR3 has 15 residues. Germline V lookup: CDR1 MNHEY, CDR2 SMNVEV (reference sequence). CDR3 amino acids: CASSPLGYDSYEQYF. Written as DNA, the CDR3 is TGTGCCAGCAGTCCCCTCGGGTATGATAGCTACGAGCAGTACTTC.

The CDR3 region has the DNA TGTGCCAGCAGTACCTTACCAGGACAGGGGGCTGGAAACACCATATATTTT. Amino acids: CASSTLPGQGAGNTIYF. V gene TRBV28 combines with J gene TRBJ1-3; 10 bases line up with TRBD1. The germline gives CDR1 MDHEN, CDR2 SYDVKM. Trimming took 5 bases from V and 2 from J; bases not matched to a gene: 9. This CDR3 contains 17 residues.

This chain uses TRBV30 with TRBJ1-4, with 7 bases identical to TRBD1. This CDR3 region has 12 residues. Germline V gene lookup returns CDR1 GTSNPN and CDR2 SVGIG (reference sequence). The trim removed 4 bases at V and 8 bases at J, leaving 4 bases unmatched. Written as DNA, the CDR3 is TGTGCCTGGACAGGGGGAGAAGAAAAACTGTTTTTT. Amino acids: CAWTGGEEKLFF.

The chain links TRBV4-1 to TRBJ1-2; possibly TRBD1 for D (5 bases). Germline CDR1 MGHRA, CDR2 YSYEKL. V shed 2 bases and J shed 11 bases, with 18 bases lying between them. The CDR3 covers 14 residues. In DNA, the CDR3 is TGCGCCAGCAGCCAACAGGGTATCCCCGGGCCGTACACCTTC. Translating it yields CASSQQGIPGPYTF.

This clone was observed once. The chain links TRBV3-1 (or the pseudogene TRBV3-2) to TRBJ2-1; 7 positions match TRBD2. The J segment lost 3 bases and the V segment lost 1 base, leaving 3 bases of the junction unmatched. Germline V gene sequence: CDR1 LGHDT, CDR2 YNNKEL (reference sequence). The CDR3 has 15 residues. Here the CDR3 reads CASSQAGRGYNEQFF. CDR3 in DNA: TGTGCCAGCAGCCAAGCGGGGAGGGGCTACAATGAGCAGTTCTTC.

The genes are TRBV3-1 (or the pseudogene TRBV3-2) and TRBJ1-6; D perhaps matches TRBD1 (6 bases). The V end lost 1 base, the J end lost 7 bases, and 8 bases lay between the germline ends. Per germline, CDR1 LGHDT and CDR2 YNNKEL (reference sequence). The CDR3 covers 14 residues. CDR3 sequence (DNA): TGTGCCAGCAGCCAAGCAGGGGTCAATTCACCCCTCCACTTT. Translation: CASSQAGVNSPLHF.

The V and J genes are TRBV27 and TRBJ2-1; TRBD2 agrees at 8 bases. CDR3 size: 15 residues. Germline CDR1 MNHEY, CDR2 SMNVEV (reference sequence). V shed 3 bases, J shed 6 bases, and the junction held 7 bases outside the gene matches. CDR3 amino acids: CASSFLAGGVNEQFF. The CDR3 bases are TGTGCCAGCAGTTTTCTGGCGGGGGGCGTCAATGAGCAGTTCTTC.

This chain connects TRBV6-5 to TRBJ1-6, with 8 bases aligning to TRBD1. Germline-derived CDR1 and CDR2 are MNHEY and SVGAGI. V dropped 0 bases and J dropped 9; count of bases not matched to a gene: 4. CDR3 length: 15 residues. For the CDR3, the DNA is TGTGCCAGCAGTTACTCGAGGACAGGGAGTTCACCCCTCCACTTT. Translated: CASSYSRTGSSPLHF.

The V gene is TRBV6-5, the J gene TRBJ2-2, with D perhaps matching TRBD1 (7 bases). Trimming took 5 bases from V and 3 from J, leaving 13 bases between them. Germline CDR1 MNHEY, CDR2 SVGAGI. The CDR3 runs to 15 residues. Here the CDR3 DNA reads TGTGCCAGCAGTCGCGGGGACAGACACACCGGGGAGCTGTTTTTT. This gives the protein CASSRGDRHTGELFF.